The 24 T cell receptor beta chains listed next were all sequenced from one sample in a study of ipilimumab plus nivolumab after autologous stem cell transplantation. The protocol was immunoSEQ multiplex PCR, while the TCRdb copy is restricted to in-frame clones and leaves out a portion. The data show some 17,000 clones, roughly 70% seen once. The sequences come from PBMCs, collected in a trial of ipilimumab plus nivolumab as post-transplant consolidation. Source of these receptors: a male donor with diffuse large B-cell lymphoma.

The chain is built from TRBV5-4 and TRBJ2-3; TRBD2 matches at 10 bases. Trimming removed 0 bases from V and 6 bases from J; junction bases left unmatched: 1. The CDR3 length is 14 residues. Germline V gene data show CDR1 as SGHNT and CDR2 as YYREEE (reference sequence). As DNA, the CDR3 is TGTGCCAGCAGCTTGGTTAGCGGGGGGGATACGCAGTATTTT. Its translation: CASSLVSGGDTQYF.

The chain joins TRBV18 to TRBJ1-2; D may be TRBD1 (5 bases). Germline lookup yields CDR1 KGHSH and CDR2 LQKENI. Trimming stripped 0 bases from V and 7 bases from J, with 12 bases between. The CDR3 is 14 residues long. The CDR3 DNA sequence: TGTGCCAGCTCACCACCTTTGGGTGGGGCTGGCTACACCTTC. Amino acids: CASSPPLGGAGYTF. The full variable domain, in which reference TRBV18 and TRBJ1-2 provide the parts outside the CDR3, is NAGVMQNPRHLVRRRGQEARLRCSPMKGHSHVYWYRQLPEEGLKFMVYLQKENIIDESGMPKERFSAEFPKEGPSILRIQQVVRGDSAAYFCASSPPLGGAGYTFGSGTRLTVV.

This chain links TRBV4-1 with TRBJ2-7, with D unresolved. Germline lookup yields CDR1 MGHRA and CDR2 YSYEKL. The CDR3 extends over 13 amino acids. V was clipped by 3 bases and J by 2 bases, with 8 bases between them. This chain's CDR3 is CASSHYTTYEQYF. CDR3 nucleotides: TGCGCCAGCAGCCATTACACGACCTACGAGCAGTACTTC.

The chain combines TRBV7-8 with TRBJ2-5; 10 bases fit TRBD2. Trimming took 5 bases from V and 3 from J; bases not matched to a gene: 6. The CDR3 is 15 amino acids. Germline CDR1 is SGHVS and CDR2 is FQNEAQ. The CDR3 DNA is TGTGCCAGCAGCCCTAGCGGGGGCCCGAAAGAGACCCAGTACTTC. It yields the protein CASSPSGGPKETQYF.

The chain couples TRBV14 to TRBJ2-3; D might be TRBD2 (6 bases). CDR3 length equals 18 residues. Trimming took 4 bases from V and 4 from J, leaving 24 bases between them. Germline V gene lookup returns CDR1 SGHDN and CDR2 FVKESK. DNA of the CDR3: TGTGCCAGCAGCCCCCATAGAGGAGCGGAGGGCCGGGCAGATACGCAGTATTTT. Its protein is CASSPHRGAEGRADTQYF. The variable domain in full, with the rest retrieved from reference TRBV14 and TRBJ2-3, is EAGVTQFPSHSVIEKGQTVTLRCDPISGHDNLYWYRRVMGKEIKFLLHFVKESKQDESGMPNNRFLAERTGGTYSTLKVQPAELEDSGVYFCASSPHRGAEGRADTQYFGPGTRLTVL.

The V and J genes are TRBV5-4 and TRBJ2-1; unclear D gene. V was cut by 4 bases and J by 5 bases, with 16 bases left in between. Per germline, CDR1 SGHNT and CDR2 YYREEE (reference sequence). This CDR3 region has 15 residues. The CDR3 DNA follows: TGTGCCAGCAGCAAGGTAGAGGCCAGCGACAATGAGCAGTTCTTC. Its translation: CASSKVEASDNEQFF.

The CDR3 DNA is TGTGCCTGGAGTCCGGGACAGGGGGATGGCTACACCTTC. Its translation: CAWSPGQGDGYTF. The chain employs TRBV30 and TRBJ1-2; 11 nucleotides match TRBD1. Germline V CDR1 and CDR2: GTSNPN, SVGIG (reference sequence). V lost 2 bases and J lost 6; bases outside the gene matches: 2. The CDR3 contains 13 residues.

The chain employs TRBV19 and TRBJ1-1; D uncertain. This CDR3 spans 14 amino acids. V lost 1 base and J 4 bases, leaving 10 bases between the germline ends. The V gene's germline CDR1 is LNHDA and CDR2 SQIVND (reference sequence). This chain's CDR3 is CASSIGGAGTEAFF. The CDR3 DNA sequence: TGTGCCAGTAGTATAGGGGGTGCGGGCACTGAAGCTTTCTTT.

The chain joins TRBV4-1 to TRBJ2-7; TRBD2 agrees at 10 bases. The CDR3 extends over 15 amino acids. V lost 1 base and J lost 7; bases outside the gene matches: 7. Germline V lookup: CDR1 MGHRA, CDR2 YSYEKL. The CDR3 bases are TGCGCCAGCAGCCAAGTTGCTAGCGGGAGTGGAGAGCAGTACTTC. Translated, it gives CASSQVASGSGEQYF.

This clone was found a few times. V usage is TRBV30 and J usage is TRBJ1-1, with D possibly matching TRBD1 (6 bases). This CDR3 has 15 residues. Germline values: CDR1 GTSNPN, CDR2 SVGIG (reference sequence). The V end was cut by 4 bases, the J end by 2 bases, with 17 bases between. As DNA, the CDR3 is TGTGCCTGGACAGGGGTGCGCGTAGGTAACACTGAAGCTTTCTTT. Translation gives CAWTGVRVGNTEAFF. Full variable domain (outside the CDR3, taken from reference TRBV30 and TRBJ1-1): SQTIHQWPATLVQPVGSPLSLECTVEGTSNPNLYWYRQAAGRGLQLLFYSVGIGQISSEVPQNLSASRPQDRQFILSSKKLLLSDSGFYLCAWTGVRVGNTEAFFGQGTRLTVV.

The chain links TRBV6-1 to TRBJ2-1, with TRBD2 matching over 7 bases. CDR3 length equals 14 residues. V lost 11 bases, J lost 0 bases, and 7 bases stayed unmatched. Germline V gene lookup returns CDR1 MNHNS and CDR2 SASEGT. The CDR3 region is CAARRTSSYNEQFF. DNA of the CDR3: TGTGCCGCCAGGAGGACTAGCTCCTACAATGAGCAGTTCTTC.

Points on this clone: Different DNA sequences within this sample yield the same CDR3. This sequence joins TRBV6-1 and TRBJ1-2, with 7 bases that match TRBD1. J lost 5 bases, V lost 4 bases, and 7 bases had no gene match. In germline, CDR1 is MNHNS, CDR2 SASEGT. The CDR3 extends over 14 amino acids. CDR3 loop: CASSGLGDSYGYTF. Here the CDR3 DNA reads TGTGCCAGCAGTGGACTGGGGGACAGTTATGGCTACACCTTC.

This sequence joins TRBV11-2 and TRBJ2-3; 7 nucleotides match TRBD1. Germline loops: CDR1 SGHAT, CDR2 FQNNGV. Germline trimming cut 2 bases from V and 0 bases from J; bases unmatched to any gene: 2. This CDR3 has 15 amino acids. Here the CDR3 reads CASSLRGRSTDTQYF. CDR3 coding DNA: TGTGCCAGCAGCTTAAGGGGGCGCAGCACAGATACGCAGTATTTT.

The chain combines TRBV11-3 with TRBJ2-5; D ambiguous. CDR1 SGHNT and CDR2 YENEEA come from the germline V gene. CDR3 length equals 14 residues. Trimming removed 5 bases from V and 2 bases from J, with 12 bases in between. The CDR3 sequence: CASSTEWYQETQYF. CDR3 bases: TGTGCCAGCAGCACCGAGTGGTATCAAGAGACCCAGTACTTC.

CDR3 residues: CASSPEGSTEAFF. The CDR3, as DNA: TGTGCCAGCTCACCAGAAGGGAGCACTGAAGCTTTCTTT. The rearrangement links TRBV18 to TRBJ1-1; no clear D gene. Germline lookup yields CDR1 KGHSH and CDR2 LQKENI. This CDR3 has 13 residues. Trimming cost V 2 bases and J 4 bases, with 8 bases left between them.

To note about this clone: A read error is the likely source, as a far larger clone sits one nucleotide away. The sample has other DNA sequences that encode this CDR3 too. The V and J genes are TRBV4-1 and TRBJ2-1; D not resolved. CDR1 is MGHRA and CDR2 is YSYEKL in the germline V gene. With 1 base removed from V and 0 bases from J, the gap between germline ends came to 7 bases. This CDR3 has 15 amino acids. The CDR3 reads CASSQGWNSYNEQFF. CDR3 sequence (DNA): TGCGCCAGCAGCCAAGGGTGGAACTCCTACAATGAGCAGTTCTTC.

The chain links TRBV6-1 to TRBJ2-3; 7 bases are shared with TRBD2. With V trimmed by 5 bases and J by 0 bases, 5 bases remained unmatched. CDR1 is MNHNS, CDR2 SASEGT, per germline. The CDR3 extends over 15 amino acids. The chain's CDR3 is CASSSLAVSTDTQYF. The CDR3 bases are TGTGCCAGCAGTTCCCTAGCGGTTAGCACAGATACGCAGTATTTT.

The chain couples TRBV5-4 to TRBJ1-1; D not resolved. CDR3 length equals 14 residues. Germline assignment: CDR1 SGHNT and CDR2 YYREEE (reference sequence). V was clipped by 2 bases and J by 0 bases, with 8 bases between them. The CDR3 region is CASSLGPMNTEAFF. The CDR3 bases are TGTGCCAGCAGCTTAGGACCGATGAACACTGAAGCTTTCTTT. Combining the CDR3 with reference TRBV5-4 and TRBJ1-1 gives the whole variable domain ETGVTQSPTHLIKTRGQQVTLRCSSQSGHNTVSWYQQALGQGPQFIFQYYREEENGRGNFPPRFSGLQFPNYSSELNVNALELDDSALYLCASSLGPMNTEAFFGQGTRLTVV.

In its sample, this clone ranks as large. The rearrangement links TRBV25-1 to TRBJ2-1; 11 positions match TRBD1. The CDR3 sequence is 15 residues long. V lost 8 bases, J lost 7 bases, and 10 bases stayed unmatched. CDR1 and CDR2 (germline): MGHDK, SYGVNS. Here the CDR3 DNA reads TGTGCCAGCGCCAGGACAGGGGGCCTTGGGAATGAGCAGTTCTTC. This translates into CASARTGGLGNEQFF.

The chain has TRBV27 and TRBJ1-2; D not certain. CDR1 is MNHEY and CDR2 is SMNVEV in the germline V gene (reference sequence). Trimming took 1 base from V and 2 from J, leaving 8 bases between them. The CDR3 loop spans 14 amino acids. CDR3 in DNA: TGTGCCAGCAGTTTATGGGCGGGGAACTATGGCTACACCTTC. The encoded protein is CASSLWAGNYGYTF.

The V and J genes are TRBV4-1 and TRBJ2-5; D possibly corresponds to TRBD1 (6 bases). The CDR3 length is 14 residues. In germline, CDR1 is MGHRA, CDR2 YSYEKL. Trimming pared 1 base from V and 3 bases from J, leaving 9 bases between. CDR3 nucleotides: TGCGCCAGCAGCCAAGGGACAGATGAAGAGACCCAGTACTTC. Amino acids: CASSQGTDEETQYF.

This clone was detected once. The genes are TRBV5-1 and TRBJ1-2, with TRBD1 as a possible D gene (6 bases). From germline, CDR1 is SGHRS and CDR2 YFSETQ. Trimming pared 3 bases from V and 8 bases from J, leaving 23 bases between. The CDR3 consists of 16 residues. In nucleotides, the CDR3 is TGCGCCAGCAGCTCCAACCCCCCCGTGGGGGCGCAGGGCTACACCTTC. This sequence encodes CASSSNPPVGAQGYTF.

J is TRBJ1-2 and V is TRBV30; D possibly corresponds to TRBD1 (6 bases). The CDR3 has 13 amino acids. The V and J ends lost 5 bases and 2 bases respectively, with 12 bases between them. CDR1 is GTSNPN, CDR2 SVGIG, per germline (reference sequence). Written as DNA, the CDR3 is TGTGCCTGGTCCGGACAGTACAACTATGGCTACACCTTC. Protein: CAWSGQYNYGYTF. Combining the CDR3 with reference TRBV30 and TRBJ1-2 gives the whole variable domain SQTIHQWPATLVQPVGSPLSLECTVEGTSNPNLYWYRQAAGRGLQLLFYSVGIGQISSEVPQNLSASRPQDRQFILSSKKLLLSDSGFYLCAWSGQYNYGYTFGSGTRLTVV.

This rearrangement joins TRBV10-3 to TRBJ1-1, with TRBD1 identical over 7 bases. Germline trimming cut 3 bases from V and 7 bases from J; bases unmatched to any gene: 8. The germline gives CDR1 ENHRY, CDR2 SYGVKD. The CDR3 has 14 residues. CDR3 residues: CAISEDRDLGEAFF. In DNA, the CDR3 is TGTGCCATCAGTGAAGACAGGGACTTAGGTGAAGCTTTCTTT.